The present T cell receptor (beta chain) was sequenced within a study of Ad26.COV2.S vaccination and SARS-CoV-2 variants. About the study: The donor belonged to the COV1001 Ad26.COV2.S trial arm. General study points: Reportedly, after vaccination the spike-specific CD8+ and CD4+ T cell responses displayed substantial breadth. It was found that vaccine and placebo recipients had similar non-spike TCR breadth. Higher spike-specific TCR breadth was found in vaccine recipients than in placebo recipients.

Indicated treatment: around 19 received Ad26.COV2.S at low or high dose, single or two shots; several received placebo; per-sample allocation not given. Collection of the samples took place on day 63 after the first injection of vaccine or placebo. A word on this clone: Its antigen is as yet unknown.

Clones were read by immunoSEQ multiplex PCR, and TCRdb kept only the in-frame ones, dropping some. The table has a few hundred thousand clones, about nine tenths seen once. The clonotype was recovered from a person aged 18-60 years who received the Ad26.COV2.S COVID-19 vaccine or a placebo. The sequencing used peripheral blood, collected in a trial of Ad26.COV2.S vaccine versus placebo.

Here the CDR3 reads CASRLTSGREETQYF. The CDR3 region has the DNA TGTGCCAGCAGACTTACTAGCGGGAGGGAAGAGACCCAGTACTTC. This sequence joins TRBV6-5 and TRBJ2-5; TRBD2 matches 13 bases. V lost 6 bases and J lost 3; bases outside the gene matches: 4. Per the germline V gene, CDR1 is MNHEY and CDR2 is SVGAGI. The CDR3 is 15 amino acids.